Shown below are 30 T cell receptor beta chains from a single sample sequenced in a study of shared clonotypes between healthy human individuals. The repertoire was sequenced with immunoSEQ multiplex PCR; TCRdb's copy has only in-frame clones and lacks some. Of 550,000 to 700,000 clones in the sample, roughly 72% were seen once. The sequenced material came from memory CD4+ T cells sorted from blood. This sample's subset: CD45RA-negative fraction. The origin of the receptors is a woman in her 30s in good health.

The V and J genes are TRBV10-1 and TRBJ2-2, with a tentative D call TRBD1 (5 bases). CDR1 and CDR2 from the germline V gene are WNHNN and SYGVQD (reference sequence). This CDR3 spans 14 amino acids. The ends were cut back, 6 bases at V and 0 bases at J, with 8 bases in the middle. This chain's CDR3 is CASRDRPNTGELFF. CDR3 DNA sequence: TGCGCCAGCAGAGACAGACCGAACACCGGGGAGCTGTTTTTT.

The V call is TRBV2, the J call TRBJ1-1; D might be TRBD1 (5 bases). Trimming removed 7 bases from V and 4 bases from J, with 13 bases in between. The CDR3 has 13 residues. CDR1 is SNHLY and CDR2 is FYNNEI in the germline V gene. The CDR3 nucleotides are TGTGCCAGCACCATCCAGGGCATCACTGAAGCTTTCTTT. Residues: CASTIQGITEAFF.

This chain uses TRBV4-1 with TRBJ1-1; a weak D match, TRBD1 (5 bases). The V gene lost 1 base and the J gene lost 1 base, with 10 bases spanning the gap. Germline V lookup: CDR1 MGHRA, CDR2 YSYEKL. The CDR3 runs 15 residues. CDR3 nucleotide sequence: TGCGCCAGCAGCCAAGTCGTGGGGACGAACACTGAAGCTTTCTTT. This sequence encodes CASSQVVGTNTEAFF.

The V gene is TRBV28, the J gene TRBJ2-3, with TRBD1 matching 12 bases. Germline lookup yields CDR1 MDHEN and CDR2 SYDVKM. The CDR3 spans 14 residues. With V trimmed by 6 bases and J by 11 bases, 9 bases remained unmatched. This CDR3 is CASRYGTGGAGQYF. CDR3 DNA: TGTGCCAGCAGATACGGGACAGGGGGCGCGGGGCAGTATTTT.

The chain combines TRBV10-1 with TRBJ2-3; 12 bases are a match to TRBD2. The CDR3 is 18 residues long. Looked up from germline, CDR1 is WNHNN and CDR2 is SYGVQD (reference sequence). Unmatched junction bases numbered 12, after V lost 4 bases and J lost 4 bases. Here the CDR3 reads CASSGRPSGRARADTQYF. Written as DNA, the CDR3 is TGCGCCAGCAGTGGCCGGCCTAGCGGGAGGGCCAGGGCAGATACGCAGTATTTT.

The V gene is TRBV5-1, the J gene TRBJ2-7; 7 bases are a match to TRBD2. V gave up 1 base and J gave up 4 bases; unmatched junction bases: 11. This CDR3 spans 16 amino acids. Germline V CDR1 and CDR2: SGHRS, YFSETQ. CDR3 sequence: CASSLPGPGSGYEQYF. DNA of the CDR3: TGCGCCAGCAGCTTGCCAGGCCCTGGTAGCGGGTACGAGCAGTACTTC.

The DNA of the CDR3 is TGTGCCAGCAGCTTGTTTACCGGGGAGCTGTTTTTT. It encodes CASSLFTGELFF. The V gene is TRBV7-9, the J gene TRBJ2-2, with D uncertain. With 3 bases removed from V and 5 bases from J, the gap between germline ends came to 4 bases. Germline lookup yields CDR1 SEHNR and CDR2 FQNEAQ (reference sequence). The CDR3 extends over 12 amino acids.

This clone has only a few counts. The gene calls are TRBV28 and TRBJ1-5, with 9 bases identical to TRBD1. V was pared by 3 bases and J by 12 bases, with 3 bases of the junction left unmatched. There are 12 residues in the CDR3. In germline, CDR1 is MDHEN, CDR2 SYDVKM. The CDR3 bases are TGTGCCAGCAGTTTCCTGGGACAGGGCCAGCATTTT. Protein product: CASSFLGQGQHF.

The CDR3 sequence is CASSKVGILDNEQFF. CDR3 sequence (DNA): TGTGCCAGCAGCAAAGTAGGTATTTTAGACAATGAGCAGTTCTTC. J is TRBJ2-1 and V is TRBV7-3; D uncertain. Between the trimmed V and J ends, which lost 5 bases and 5 bases, there was a span of 16 bases. The germline gives CDR1 SGHTA, CDR2 FQGTGA. The CDR3 spans 15 residues.

The chain recombines TRBV28 with TRBJ1-4; 12 bases are a match to TRBD1. The CDR3 length is 15 residues. Losses at the gene ends were 5 bases for V and 9 bases for J; bases not matched to a gene: 7. Germline CDR1 reads MDHEN; CDR2 reads SYDVKM. The CDR3 region is CASSLGTGGLKKLFF. The CDR3 DNA sequence: TGTGCCAGCAGTCTGGGGACAGGGGGCCTAAAAAAACTGTTTTTT.

The chain has TRBV11-2 and TRBJ1-3; D not certain. Germline-derived CDR1 and CDR2 are SGHAT and FQNNGV. Trimming pared 3 bases from V and 0 bases from J, leaving 9 bases between. CDR3 length equals 15 residues. The CDR3 reads CASSFRVNSGNTIYF. CDR3 coding DNA: TGTGCCAGCAGCTTCCGAGTGAACTCTGGAAACACCATATATTTT.

This rearrangement joins TRBV5-1 to TRBJ2-1; D could derive from TRBD1 or TRBD2 (5 bases each). This CDR3 comprises 15 residues. The V end was cut by 2 bases, the J end by 8 bases, with 17 bases between. Per germline, CDR1 SGHRS and CDR2 YFSETQ. CDR3 nucleotides: TGCGCCAGCAGCTTTATGGGACGGCCTTACGATGAGCAGTTCTTC. As protein: CASSFMGRPYDEQFF.

This clone was seen a single time. Other DNA sequences in this sample translate to the same CDR3. The chain is built from TRBV28 and TRBJ1-5, with a weak D call TRBD1 (5 bases). This CDR3 spans 14 amino acids. The V gene lost 2 bases and the J gene lost 5 bases, with 10 bases spanning the gap. Germline V gives CDR1 MDHEN, CDR2 SYDVKM. The DNA for the CDR3 is TGTGCCAGCAGTTTAATCAGGGTAGATCAGCCCCAGCATTTT. Its protein is CASSLIRVDQPQHF.

The chain carries TRBV6-6 and TRBJ2-5; perhaps TRBD1 as D (5 bases). The CDR3 consists of 15 residues. Trimming removed 10 bases at V and 0 bases at J, with 18 bases between. Germline CDR1 and CDR2: MNHNY and SVGAGI (reference sequence). The CDR3 is CATSDRWPHQETQYF. As DNA, the CDR3 is TGTGCCACAAGCGACAGATGGCCCCACCAAGAGACCCAGTACTTC.

Ten or more counts support this clone. The chain uses TRBV2 and TRBJ1-4, with D maybe TRBD1 (5 bases). The V end lost 4 bases, the J end lost 5 bases, and 5 bases lay between the germline ends. Germline CDR1 SNHLY, CDR2 FYNNEI. The CDR3 extends over 12 amino acids. The CDR3 spells CASSAGNEKLFF. The CDR3 nucleotides read TGTGCCAGCAGTGCAGGGAATGAAAAACTGTTTTTT.

V gene TRBV6-5 combines with J gene TRBJ2-3, with D maybe TRBD1 (6 bases). With 8 bases removed from V and 1 base from J, the gap between germline ends came to 10 bases. Germline V CDR1 and CDR2: MNHEY, SVGAGI. The CDR3 extends over 13 amino acids. The CDR3 protein is CASQGLGTDTQYF. In nucleotides, the CDR3 is TGTGCCAGCCAGGGGCTAGGCACAGATACGCAGTATTTT.

This clone was recorded a few times. This chain uses TRBV29-1 with TRBJ2-5; no firm D call. This CDR3 has 13 amino acids. The germline V gene has CDR1 SQVTM and CDR2 ANQGSEA. V was trimmed by 7 bases and J by 5 bases, leaving 17 bases between them. CDR3 nucleotides: TGCAGCGCCTGGACCGAGCGACCGGAGACCCAGTACTTC. It is translated as CSAWTERPETQYF.

The chain combines TRBV7-9 with TRBJ1-2; 9 bases are a match to TRBD1. CDR1 and CDR2 (germline): SEHNR, FQNEAQ (reference sequence). V dropped 5 bases and J dropped 2; count of bases not matched to a gene: 6. There are 15 residues in the CDR3. CDR3 residues: CASSAGDRANYGYTF. The CDR3 DNA follows: TGTGCCAGCAGCGCCGGGGACAGGGCGAACTATGGCTACACCTTC.

This chain links TRBV7-8 with TRBJ1-2, with 8 bases aligning to TRBD1. CDR1 and CDR2 (germline): SGHVS, FQNEAQ. V lost 3 bases to trimming and J lost 5 bases; unmatched junction nucleotides: 5. The CDR3 sequence is 14 residues long. CDR3 amino acids: CASSFQGAFYGYTF. CDR3 DNA: TGTGCCAGCAGCTTCCAGGGGGCGTTTTATGGCTACACCTTC.

The rearrangement links TRBV7-6 to TRBJ2-3; D is perhaps TRBD1 (6 bases). The CDR3 length is 13 residues. Trimming removed 5 bases at V and 2 bases at J, with 8 bases between. Germline-derived CDR1 and CDR2 are SGHVS and FNYEAQ. CDR3 coding DNA: TGTGCCAGCAGCGGGGGCTTCACAGATACGCAGTATTTT. It specifies CASSGGFTDTQYF.

The chain combines TRBV10-1 with TRBJ1-1, with D uncertain. Looked up from germline, CDR1 is WNHNN and CDR2 is SYGVQD (reference sequence). Trimming took 0 bases from V and 6 from J, leaving 17 bases between them. CDR3 length: 16 residues. CDR3 sequence reads: CASSESLVRLRAEAFF. The CDR3 DNA sequence: TGCGCCAGCAGTGAGTCGTTGGTAAGGTTGAGGGCTGAAGCTTTCTTT.

The chain uses TRBV30 and TRBJ2-6; D remains unclear. The CDR3 extends over 15 amino acids. Germline values: CDR1 GTSNPN, CDR2 SVGIG (reference sequence). Trimming removed 4 bases at V and 0 bases at J, with 10 bases between. The CDR3 coding sequence is TGTGCCTGGACGGCGGCGGTCTCTGGGGCCAACGTCCTGACTTTC. Protein: CAWTAAVSGANVLTF. The whole variable domain, filled in from reference TRBV30 and TRBJ2-6, reads SQTIHQWPATLVQPVGSPLSLECTVEGTSNPNLYWYRQAAGRGLQLLFYSVGIGQISSEVPQNLSASRPQDRQFILSSKKLLLSDSGFYLCAWTAAVSGANVLTFGAGSRLTVL.

This chain connects TRBV7-8 to TRBJ2-1; D is possibly TRBD1 or TRBD2 (6 bases each). Germline V gene lookup returns CDR1 SGHVS and CDR2 FQNEAQ. This CDR3 region has 15 residues. V was cut by 3 bases and J by 8 bases, with 17 bases left in between. The CDR3 here is CASSFSHGGGDEQFF. DNA of the CDR3: TGTGCCAGCAGCTTTAGTCACGGAGGGGGAGATGAGCAGTTCTTC. The full variable domain, its missing parts supplied by reference TRBV7-8 and TRBJ2-1, is GAGVSQSPRYKVAKRGQDVALRCDPISGHVSLFWYQQALGQGPEFLTYFQNEAQLDKSGLPSDRFFAERPEGSVSTLKIQRTQQEDSAVYLCASSFSHGGGDEQFFGPGTRLTVL.

This chain uses TRBV28 with TRBJ2-2; D perhaps matches TRBD2 (6 bases). The CDR3 consists of 17 residues. Germline V gene sequence: CDR1 MDHEN, CDR2 SYDVKM. Trimming removed 6 bases at V and 1 base at J, with 18 bases between. CDR3 sequence reads: CASRPTRGTRNTGELFF. The CDR3 DNA follows: TGTGCCAGCAGACCCACGCGGGGCACACGGAACACCGGGGAGCTGTTTTTT.

V usage is TRBV2 and J usage is TRBJ2-1, with TRBD2 as a possible D gene (6 bases). V lost 5 bases to trimming and J lost 6 bases, with 17 bases between them. This CDR3 region has 15 residues. Germline CDR1 reads SNHLY; CDR2 reads FYNNEI. This chain's CDR3 is CASSRLASVVNEQFF. CDR3 DNA: TGTGCCAGCAGTAGGCTAGCGTCGGTAGTCAATGAGCAGTTCTTC.

The CDR3 protein is CSVDVQGTPYEQYF. CDR3 coding DNA: TGCAGCGTTGATGTCCAGGGCACCCCCTACGAGCAGTACTTC. This chain connects TRBV29-1 to TRBJ2-7; D is possibly TRBD1 (5 bases). CDR1 is SQVTM, CDR2 ANQGSEA, per germline. V was clipped by 3 bases and J by 2 bases, with 14 bases between them. This CDR3 region has 14 residues.

The genes are TRBV10-3 and TRBJ2-7; 14 bases line up with TRBD2. Germline V gene lookup returns CDR1 ENHRY and CDR2 SYGVKD. The CDR3 runs 17 residues. With 5 bases clipped from V and 5 bases from J, the junction kept 11 bases outside the gene matches. The CDR3 reads CAISKAQGLAGVDEQYF. The CDR3 DNA sequence: TGTGCCATCAGTAAGGCCCAGGGACTAGCGGGAGTAGACGAGCAGTACTTC.

The chain recombines TRBV7-8 with TRBJ2-7, with 7 bases fitting TRBD2. This CDR3 is 16 amino acids long. CDR1 is SGHVS, CDR2 FQNEAQ, per germline. V lost 4 bases, J lost 0 bases, and 9 bases stayed unmatched. The CDR3 DNA reads as TGTGCCAGCAGCTACAAGCGGGACCCTATCTCCTACGAGCAGTACTTC. This gives the protein CASSYKRDPISYEQYF. The variable domain in full, completed from reference TRBV7-8 and TRBJ2-7, reads GAGVSQSPRYKVAKRGQDVALRCDPISGHVSLFWYQQALGQGPEFLTYFQNEAQLDKSGLPSDRFFAERPEGSVSTLKIQRTQQEDSAVYLCASSYKRDPISYEQYFGPGTRLTVT.

V is TRBV5-1 and J is TRBJ2-4, with 9 bases aligning to TRBD2. The V gene end was trimmed by 2 bases and the J gene end by 7 bases; junction bases not matched to a gene: 4. The CDR3 is made up of 14 amino acids. Germline V lookup: CDR1 SGHRS, CDR2 YFSETQ. DNA of the CDR3: TGCGCCAGCAGCTTTTCTAGCGGGATCAACATTCAGTACTTC. It translates to CASSFSSGINIQYF.

This chain joins TRBV28 and TRBJ2-1; 11 nucleotides line up with TRBD2. Losses at the gene ends were 4 bases for V and 5 bases for J; bases not matched to a gene: 7. There are 16 residues in the CDR3. CDR1 and CDR2 (germline): MDHEN, SYDVKM. The CDR3 DNA reads TGTGCCAGCAGTTCGGCTAGCGGGAGGACCCACAATGAGCAGTTCTTC. Its translation is CASSSASGRTHNEQFF.